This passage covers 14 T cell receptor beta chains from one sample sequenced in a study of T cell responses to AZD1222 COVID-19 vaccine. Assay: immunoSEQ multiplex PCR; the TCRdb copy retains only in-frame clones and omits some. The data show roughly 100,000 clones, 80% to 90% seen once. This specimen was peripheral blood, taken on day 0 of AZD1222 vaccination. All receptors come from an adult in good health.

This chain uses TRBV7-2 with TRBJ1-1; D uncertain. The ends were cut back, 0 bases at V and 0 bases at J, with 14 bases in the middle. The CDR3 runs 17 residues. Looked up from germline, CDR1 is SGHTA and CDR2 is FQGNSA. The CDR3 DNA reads TGTGCCAGCAGCTTAGCATCTGCGGGGTTCATGAACACTGAAGCTTTCTTT. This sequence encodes CASSLASAGFMNTEAFF.

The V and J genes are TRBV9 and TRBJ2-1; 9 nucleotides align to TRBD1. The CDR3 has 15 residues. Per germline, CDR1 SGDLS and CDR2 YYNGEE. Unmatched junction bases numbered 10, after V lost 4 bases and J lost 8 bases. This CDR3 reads CASSTGTGNWDEQFF. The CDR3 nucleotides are TGTGCCAGCAGCACCGGGACAGGGAATTGGGATGAGCAGTTCTTC. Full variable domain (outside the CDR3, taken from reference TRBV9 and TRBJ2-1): DSGVTQTPKHLITATGQRVTLRCSPRSGDLSVYWYQQSLDQGLQFLIQYYNGEERAKGNILERFSAQQFPDLHSELNLSSLELGDSALYFCASSTGTGNWDEQFFGPGTRLTVL.

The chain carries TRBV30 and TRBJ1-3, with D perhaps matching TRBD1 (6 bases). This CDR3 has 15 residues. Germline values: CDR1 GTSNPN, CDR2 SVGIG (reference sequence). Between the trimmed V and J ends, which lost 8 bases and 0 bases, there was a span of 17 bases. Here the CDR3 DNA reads TGTGCCGGACAGTCGGGACGTCTCTCTGGAAACACCATATATTTT. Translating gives CAGQSGRLSGNTIYF.

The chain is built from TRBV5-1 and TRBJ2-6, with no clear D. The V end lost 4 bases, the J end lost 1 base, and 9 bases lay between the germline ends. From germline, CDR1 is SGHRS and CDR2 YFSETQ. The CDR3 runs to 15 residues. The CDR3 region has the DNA TGCGCCAGCAGCCTCCAGTTATCTGGGGCCAACGTCCTGACTTTC. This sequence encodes CASSLQLSGANVLTF.

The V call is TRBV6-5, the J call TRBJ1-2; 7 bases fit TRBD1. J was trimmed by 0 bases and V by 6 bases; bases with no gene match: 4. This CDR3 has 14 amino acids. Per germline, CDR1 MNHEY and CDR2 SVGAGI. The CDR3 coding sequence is TGTGCCAGCAGCCCCGGGACAGCTAACTATGGCTACACCTTC. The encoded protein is CASSPGTANYGYTF.

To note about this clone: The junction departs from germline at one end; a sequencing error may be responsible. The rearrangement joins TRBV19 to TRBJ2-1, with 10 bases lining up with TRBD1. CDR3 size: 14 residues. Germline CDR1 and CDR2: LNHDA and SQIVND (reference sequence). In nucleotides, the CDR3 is TGTGCCAGTAGGAAGACAGGGGGCTACCATGAGCAGTTCTTC. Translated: CASRKTGGYHEQFF.

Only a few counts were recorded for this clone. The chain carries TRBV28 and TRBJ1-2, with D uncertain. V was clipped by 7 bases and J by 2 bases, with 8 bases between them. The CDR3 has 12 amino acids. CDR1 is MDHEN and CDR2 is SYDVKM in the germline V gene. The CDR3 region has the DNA TGTGCCAGCACGCGGGCGAACTATGGCTACACCTTC. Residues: CASTRANYGYTF.

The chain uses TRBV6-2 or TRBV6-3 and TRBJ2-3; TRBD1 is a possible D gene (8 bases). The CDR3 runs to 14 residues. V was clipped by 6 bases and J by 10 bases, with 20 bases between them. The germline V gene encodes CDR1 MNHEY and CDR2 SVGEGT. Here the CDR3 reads CASSHRGEGRSQYF. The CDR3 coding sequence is TGTGCCAGCAGCCACAGGGGGGAGGGACGGTCGCAGTATTTT.

CDR3: CASSLELVVEQYF. DNA for the CDR3: TGCGCCAGCAGCTTGGAACTAGTCGTCGAGCAGTACTTC. V and J are TRBV5-1 and TRBJ2-7; D is perhaps TRBD2 (5 bases). Germline assignment: CDR1 SGHRS and CDR2 YFSETQ. CDR3 length: 13 residues. With 0 bases removed from V and 6 bases from J, the gap between germline ends came to 10 bases.

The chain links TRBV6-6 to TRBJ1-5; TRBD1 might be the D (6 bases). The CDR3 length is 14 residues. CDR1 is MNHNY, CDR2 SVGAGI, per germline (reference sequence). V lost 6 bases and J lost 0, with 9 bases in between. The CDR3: CASSGQYSNQPQHF. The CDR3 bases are TGTGCCAGCAGCGGACAGTATAGCAATCAGCCCCAGCATTTT.

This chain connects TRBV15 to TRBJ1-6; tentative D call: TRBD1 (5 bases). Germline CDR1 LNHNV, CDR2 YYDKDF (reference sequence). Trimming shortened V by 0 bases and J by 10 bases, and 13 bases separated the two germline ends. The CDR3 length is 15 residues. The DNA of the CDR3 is TGTGCCACCAGCAGAGATATGGGGGGAGGGTCACCCCTCCACTTT. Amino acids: CATSRDMGGGSPLHF.

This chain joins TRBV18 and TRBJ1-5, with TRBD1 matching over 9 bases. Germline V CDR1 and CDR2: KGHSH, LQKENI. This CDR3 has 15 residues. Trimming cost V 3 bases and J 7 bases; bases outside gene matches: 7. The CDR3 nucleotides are TGTGCCAGCTCACCGGAACAGGGGGCGGACCAGCCCCAGCATTTT. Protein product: CASSPEQGADQPQHF.

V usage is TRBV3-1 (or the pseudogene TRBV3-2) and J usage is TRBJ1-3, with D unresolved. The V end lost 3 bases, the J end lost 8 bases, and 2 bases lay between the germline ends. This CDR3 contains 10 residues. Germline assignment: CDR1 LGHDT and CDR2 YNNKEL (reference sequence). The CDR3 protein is CASSQDTIYF. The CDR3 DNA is TGTGCCAGCAGCCAGGACACCATATATTTT.

CDR3 amino acids: CASSQDRGGAFF. CDR3 bases: TGTGCCAGCAGCCAAGATCGGGGGGGAGCTTTCTTT. The genes are TRBV14 and TRBJ1-1, with a tentative D call TRBD1 (5 bases). Germline assignment: CDR1 SGHDN and CDR2 FVKESK. V was cut by 0 bases and J by 10 bases, with 9 bases left in between. The CDR3 runs to 12 residues.